These 18 T cell receptor beta chains share one sample of origin, sequenced in a study of shared clonotypes between healthy human individuals. Repertoires were generated with immunoSEQ multiplex PCR, while TCRdb's copy carries only in-frame clones and drops some. Here the sample spans hundreds of thousands of clones, about 95% being singletons. Terminally differentiated effector memory CD45RA+ cells were excluded by CCR7 positive selection of CD45RO-negative cells. The sequencing input was naive CD8+ T cells sorted from blood. Receptor source: a woman under 40 in good health.

This clone was recorded once. The genes are TRBV6-5 and TRBJ1-1; unclear D gene. CDR3 length: 11 amino acids. The germline CDR1 and CDR2 sequences are MNHEY and SVGAGI. The V end was cut by 4 bases, the J end by 9 bases, with 9 bases between. The CDR3 protein is CASSSNPQAFF. DNA of the CDR3: TGTGCCAGCAGTTCCAACCCCCAAGCTTTCTTT.

This sequence joins TRBV28 and TRBJ2-7; D gene ambiguous. The CDR3 has 15 amino acids. V was trimmed by 6 bases and J by 0 bases, leaving 15 bases between them. Germline CDR1 and CDR2: MDHEN and SYDVKM. CDR3: CASSLTSFGSYEQYF. The CDR3 DNA is TGTGCCAGCAGCCTCACGTCGTTTGGCTCCTACGAGCAGTACTTC.

This clone was counted a single time. The chain combines TRBV28 with TRBJ2-7; 10 bases align to TRBD2. J was trimmed by 1 base and V by 10 bases; bases with no gene match: 10. The CDR3 is 15 residues long. Germline loops: CDR1 MDHEN, CDR2 SYDVKM. CDR3 in DNA: TGTGCCACCAGACCCCGGACTAGCGGTTCCTACGAGCAGTACTTC. Protein sequence: CATRPRTSGSYEQYF. The whole variable domain, remainder taken from reference TRBV28 and TRBJ2-7, is DVKVTQSSRYLVKRTGEKVFLECVQDMDHENMFWYRQDPGLGLRLIYFSYDVKMKEKGDIPEGYSVSREKKERFSLILESASTNQTSMYLCATRPRTSGSYEQYFGPGTRLTVT.

The chain couples TRBV6-5 to TRBJ1-2, with unresolved D. V lost 5 bases to trimming and J lost 2 bases, with 12 bases between them. CDR3 length equals 14 residues. Germline V lookup: CDR1 MNHEY, CDR2 SVGAGI. The CDR3 sequence: CASSPDSGNYGYTF. In DNA, the CDR3 is TGTGCCAGCAGTCCGGACTCGGGCAACTATGGCTACACCTTC.

The chain uses TRBV7-9 and TRBJ2-3; 7 bases are a match to TRBD2. The ends lost 2 bases at V and 0 bases at J; junction bases unmatched: 5. The germline V gene has CDR1 SEHNR and CDR2 FQNEAQ (reference sequence). This CDR3 contains 16 residues. In DNA, the CDR3 is TGTGCCAGCAGCTTATTACTAGCGCGAAGCACAGATACGCAGTATTTT. It encodes CASSLLLARSTDTQYF.

This rearrangement joins TRBV4-1 to TRBJ2-7; 9 bases fit TRBD2. The CDR3 is 15 residues long. From germline, CDR1 is MGHRA and CDR2 YSYEKL. J gave up 7 bases and V 1 base, and 8 bases lay outside the gene matches. For the CDR3, the DNA is TGCGCCAGCAGCCAAGTAACTAGCGGGTCACGGGAGCAGTACTTC. Its translation: CASSQVTSGSREQYF.

V and J are TRBV6-1 and TRBJ2-7; D remains unclear. The V end was cut by 5 bases, the J end by 3 bases, with 8 bases between. From germline, CDR1 is MNHNS and CDR2 SASEGT. This CDR3 has 12 amino acids. Written as DNA, the CDR3 is TGTGCCAGCAGTCTGGACGGCTACGAGCAGTACTTC. Its translation: CASSLDGYEQYF.

The V call is TRBV28, the J call TRBJ2-5, with 10 bases fitting TRBD2. The V segment lost 2 bases and the J segment 2 bases; nucleotides outside the gene matches: 14. The germline CDR1 and CDR2 sequences are MDHEN and SYDVKM. This CDR3 spans 19 amino acids. CDR3 DNA sequence: TGTGCCAGCAGTTTAAGGACTAGCGGTCCCCCTTTTGCGCAAGAGACCCAGTACTTC. Its protein is CASSLRTSGPPFAQETQYF.

The chain has TRBV29-1 and TRBJ2-7, with a weak D call TRBD1 (6 bases). The CDR3 consists of 14 residues. Germline assignment: CDR1 SQVTM and CDR2 ANQGSEA. Trimming stripped 7 bases from V and 0 bases from J, with 16 bases between. CDR3 in amino acids: CSAFGDTDSYEQYF. In nucleotides, the CDR3 is TGCAGCGCATTTGGGGACACCGACTCCTACGAGCAGTACTTC.

The chain employs TRBV5-4 and TRBJ1-1, with D hard to call. From germline, CDR1 is SGHNT and CDR2 YYREEE (reference sequence). The CDR3 covers 13 residues. Trimming took 0 bases from V and 6 from J, leaving 9 bases between them. CDR3 loop: CASSLGRRSEAFF. The DNA for the CDR3 is TGTGCCAGCAGCTTGGGCAGGCGTTCTGAAGCTTTCTTT.

The gene calls are TRBV6-5 and TRBJ1-2; 10 nucleotides align to TRBD1. The CDR3 contains 15 residues. V lost 6 bases, J lost 6 bases, and 10 bases stayed unmatched. The germline V gene has CDR1 MNHEY and CDR2 SVGAGI. CDR3 sequence reads: CASSSLGTGVDGYTF. The CDR3 DNA sequence: TGTGCCAGCAGCTCGTTGGGGACAGGGGTGGATGGCTACACCTTC.

This clone was seen a single time. The sample holds other DNA sequences that translate to the same CDR3. The chain has TRBV5-6 and TRBJ2-7, with D uncertain. Trimming took off 4 bases at V and 2 bases at J, with 16 bases between the two ends. The CDR3 contains 15 residues. The germline CDR1 and CDR2 sequences are SGHDT and YYEEEE. The CDR3 loop reads CASSLGSQGAYEQYF. CDR3 DNA: TGTGCCAGCAGCCTGGGATCCCAAGGAGCCTACGAGCAGTACTTC.

V gene TRBV28 combines with J gene TRBJ2-1; D ambiguous. The CDR3 runs 14 residues. The germline CDR1 and CDR2 sequences are MDHEN and SYDVKM. The germline V and J ends were trimmed by 3 bases and 1 base, with 7 bases remaining between them. This chain's CDR3 is CASSFGFSYNEQFF. DNA for the CDR3: TGTGCCAGCAGTTTCGGCTTTTCCTACAATGAGCAGTTCTTC.

The rearrangement links TRBV29-1 to TRBJ2-7; D ambiguous. Germline V gene sequence: CDR1 SQVTM, CDR2 ANQGSEA. This CDR3 is built from 16 residues. Trimming shortened V by 2 bases and J by 3 bases, and 20 bases separated the two germline ends. The CDR3 DNA sequence: TGCAGCGTTGAATTCTCCGGGCGTGGCTCTATCTACGAGCAGTACTTC. Protein product: CSVEFSGRGSIYEQYF.

The chain has TRBV6-5 and TRBJ1-4; D gene uncertain. Germline-derived CDR1 and CDR2 are MNHEY and SVGAGI. The CDR3 contains 15 residues. Trimming cost V 5 bases and J 0 bases, with 10 bases left between them. CDR3 loop: CASSSGIATNEKLFF. CDR3 DNA sequence: TGTGCCAGCAGTAGTGGAATTGCAACTAATGAAAAACTGTTTTTT.

The genes are TRBV7-8 and TRBJ2-7; 8 positions agree with TRBD2. Germline V gives CDR1 SGHVS, CDR2 FQNEAQ. The CDR3 extends over 13 amino acids. J was trimmed by 7 bases and V by 3 bases; bases with no gene match: 5. The CDR3 spells CASSLRTSREQYF. CDR3 in DNA: TGTGCCAGCAGCTTGAGGACTAGCCGAGAGCAGTACTTC.

V is TRBV16 and J is TRBJ2-2, with no clear D. The CDR3 loop spans 13 amino acids. V lost 0 bases and J 6 bases, leaving 5 bases between the germline ends. In germline, CDR1 is KGHSY, CDR2 FQNENV. The CDR3 coding sequence is TGTGCCAGCAGCCAATCAAGGTCCGGGGAGCTGTTTTTT. Translating gives CASSQSRSGELFF.

This chain uses TRBV7-2 with TRBJ2-7; the D is unclear. This CDR3 region has 13 residues. Germline V lookup: CDR1 SGHTA, CDR2 FQGNSA. Between the trimmed V and J ends, which lost 1 base and 6 bases, there was a span of 10 bases. This CDR3 reads CASSLVFASEQYF. The CDR3 DNA is TGTGCCAGCAGCTTAGTATTTGCGAGCGAGCAGTACTTC.